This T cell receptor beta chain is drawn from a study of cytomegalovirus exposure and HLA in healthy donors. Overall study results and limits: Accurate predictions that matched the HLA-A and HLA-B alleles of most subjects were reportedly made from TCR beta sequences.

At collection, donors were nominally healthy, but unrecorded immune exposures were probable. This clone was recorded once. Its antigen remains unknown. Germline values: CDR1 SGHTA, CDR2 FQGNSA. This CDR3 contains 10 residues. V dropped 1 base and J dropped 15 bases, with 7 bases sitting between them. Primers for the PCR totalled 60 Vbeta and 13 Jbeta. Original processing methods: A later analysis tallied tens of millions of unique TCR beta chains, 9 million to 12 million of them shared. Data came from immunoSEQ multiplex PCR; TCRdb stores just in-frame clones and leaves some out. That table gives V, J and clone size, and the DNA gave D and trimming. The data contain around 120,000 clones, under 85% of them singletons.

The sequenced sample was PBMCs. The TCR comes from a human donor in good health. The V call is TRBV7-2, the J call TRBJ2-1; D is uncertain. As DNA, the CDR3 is TGTGCCAGCAGCTTAGATAGTTCGTTCTTC. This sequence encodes CASSLDSSFF.